This paragraph covers one TCR beta chain sequence. What it binds is unknown. This specimen comes from a study of shared clonotypes between healthy human individuals. Several immunoSEQ plates received, in even portions, the genomic DNA of each subset. Replicate sorted-subset PCRs were loaded with approximately 190 ng DNA, roughly 33,000 T cell genomes. The data were produced by immunoSEQ multiplex PCR, yet TCRdb's version contains in-frame clones alone and is incomplete. The repertoire includes under 850,000 clones, 72% of them detected once, and approximately 1.7% sits in the top ten. Germline-derived CDR1 and CDR2 are SQVTM and ANQGSEA. V dropped 1 base and J dropped 6; count of bases not matched to a gene: 4. CDR3 length: 14 amino acids. Findings and limits, study-wide: It was observed that 5% to 6.5% of naive CD4 clonotypes were shared across several donors.

Naive CD45RA+ and memory CD45RA-negative subsets were split from CD4+ cells. The TCR comes from a woman in her thirties in good health. The V and J genes are TRBV29-1 and TRBJ2-3; 10 bases are shared with TRBD2. The specimen sequenced was memory CD4+ T cells sorted from blood. The sample's subset: CD45RA-negative fraction. CDR3 sequence: CSVEGVAGGDTQYF. In DNA form, the CDR3 reads TGCAGCGTTGAAGGGGTAGCGGGAGGTGATACGCAGTATTTT.